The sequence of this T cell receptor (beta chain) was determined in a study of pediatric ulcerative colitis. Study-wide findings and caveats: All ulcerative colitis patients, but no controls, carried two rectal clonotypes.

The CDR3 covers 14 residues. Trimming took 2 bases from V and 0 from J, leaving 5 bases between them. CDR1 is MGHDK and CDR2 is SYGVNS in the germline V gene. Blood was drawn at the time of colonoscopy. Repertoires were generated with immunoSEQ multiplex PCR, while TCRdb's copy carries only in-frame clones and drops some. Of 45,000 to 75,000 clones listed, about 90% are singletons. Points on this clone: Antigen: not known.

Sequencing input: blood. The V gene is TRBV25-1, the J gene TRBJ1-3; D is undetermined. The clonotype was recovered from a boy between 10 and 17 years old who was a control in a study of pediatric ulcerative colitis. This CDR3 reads CASSESGSGNTIYF. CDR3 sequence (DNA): TGTGCCAGCAGTGAAAGCGGCTCTGGAAACACCATATATTTT.